This T cell receptor beta chain is from a study of beta chain features in type 1 diabetes. The wider study: Patients did not differ from healthy donors in age, gender or cell yield.

Expressed TCRB transcripts were sequenced, since all the RNA that had been isolated was reverse transcribed. Clones were read by immunoSEQ multiplex PCR, and TCRdb kept only the in-frame ones, dropping some. The table has under 150,000 clones, approximately 52% seen once; the top ten hold under 0.45%. Germline V lookup: CDR1 MNHEY, CDR2 SVGAGI. Trimming cost V 2 bases and J 0 bases, with 10 bases left between them. CDR3 length: 16 residues. The sample comprised Tregs from blood. The sequence was obtained from a man between 18 and 29 years old in good health. The chain combines TRBV6-5 with TRBJ2-2, with no clear D. For the CDR3, the DNA is TGTGCCAGCAGTTACCATTGGCAGACGAACACCGGGGAGCTGTTTTTT. This codes for CASSYHWQTNTGELFF.